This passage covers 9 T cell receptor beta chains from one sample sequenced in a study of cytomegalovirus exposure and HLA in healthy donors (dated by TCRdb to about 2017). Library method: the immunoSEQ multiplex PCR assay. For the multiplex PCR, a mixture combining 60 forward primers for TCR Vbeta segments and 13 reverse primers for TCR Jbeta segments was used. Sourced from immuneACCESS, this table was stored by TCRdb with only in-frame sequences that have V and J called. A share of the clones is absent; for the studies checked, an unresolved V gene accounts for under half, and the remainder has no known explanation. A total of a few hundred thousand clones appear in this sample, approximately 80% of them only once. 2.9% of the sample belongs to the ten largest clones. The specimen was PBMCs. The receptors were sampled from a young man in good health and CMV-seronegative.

CDR3 nucleotide sequence: TGCAGCGCGACGAGGGGGTACACTGAAGCTTTCTTT. Translation gives CSATRGYTEAFF. The chain recombines TRBV29-1 with TRBJ1-1; a weak D match, TRBD1 (6 bases). CDR1 and CDR2 (germline): SQVTM, ANQGSEA. V was trimmed by 7 bases and J by 3 bases, leaving 12 bases between them. The CDR3 covers 12 residues.

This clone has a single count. The CDR3 bases are TGTGCCAGCAGCATCAAACGGGGACAGACTATTCAAGAGACCCAGTACTTC. It translates to CASSIKRGQTIQETQYF. The V call is TRBV21-1, the J call TRBJ2-5; the table names TRBD1, a call not compared with the DNA. TRBV21-1 is tagged as a pseudogene. The CDR3 has 17 residues.

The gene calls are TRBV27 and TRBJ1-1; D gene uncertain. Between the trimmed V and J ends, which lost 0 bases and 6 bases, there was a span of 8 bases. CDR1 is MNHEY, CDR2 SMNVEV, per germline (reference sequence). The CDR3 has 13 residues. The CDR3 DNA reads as TGTGCCAGCAGTTTATCCGTACTGGCTGAAGCTTTCTTT. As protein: CASSLSVLAEAFF.

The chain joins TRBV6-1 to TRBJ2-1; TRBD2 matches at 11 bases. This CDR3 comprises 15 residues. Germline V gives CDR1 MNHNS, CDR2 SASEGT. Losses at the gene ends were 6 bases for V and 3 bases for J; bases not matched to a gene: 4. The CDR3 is CASSHTSGSYNEQFF. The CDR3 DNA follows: TGTGCCAGCAGCCACACTAGCGGGAGCTACAATGAGCAGTTCTTC.

CDR3 protein: CASSQGLGETQYF. Here the CDR3 DNA reads TGTGCCAGCAGCCAGGGACTTGGGGAGACCCAGTACTTC. V gene TRBV7-2 combines with J gene TRBJ2-5; D is possibly TRBD2 (6 bases). With 5 bases removed from V and 5 bases from J, the gap between germline ends came to 12 bases. Germline lookup yields CDR1 SGHTA and CDR2 FQGNSA. The CDR3 totals 13 residues.

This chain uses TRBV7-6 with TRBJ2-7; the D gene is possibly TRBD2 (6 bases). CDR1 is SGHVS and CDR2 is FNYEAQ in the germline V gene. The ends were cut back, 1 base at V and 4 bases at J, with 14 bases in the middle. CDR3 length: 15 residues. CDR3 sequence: CASSLVVGGVYEQYF. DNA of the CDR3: TGTGCCAGCAGCTTAGTCGTGGGCGGGGTGTACGAGCAGTACTTC.

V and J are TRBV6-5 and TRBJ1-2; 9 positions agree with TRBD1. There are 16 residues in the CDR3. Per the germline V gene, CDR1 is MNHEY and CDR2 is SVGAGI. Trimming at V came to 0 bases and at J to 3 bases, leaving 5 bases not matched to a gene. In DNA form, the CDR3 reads TGTGCCAGCAGTTACTCGGGACAGGGAGCGTACTATGGCTACACCTTC. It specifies CASSYSGQGAYYGYTF.

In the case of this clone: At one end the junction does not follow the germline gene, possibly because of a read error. CDR3 amino acids: CASSPSCEQYF. The DNA of the CDR3 is TGTGCCAGCAGCCCGTCCTGCGAGCAGTACTTC. This chain joins TRBV6-6 and TRBJ2-7; the D is unclear. Germline V CDR1 and CDR2: MNHNY, SVGAGI (reference sequence). CDR3 size: 11 residues.

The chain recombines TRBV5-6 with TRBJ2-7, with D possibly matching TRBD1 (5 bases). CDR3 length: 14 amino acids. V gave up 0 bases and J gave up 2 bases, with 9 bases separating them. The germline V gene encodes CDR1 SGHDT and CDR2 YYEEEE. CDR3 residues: CASSLGYRPYEQYF. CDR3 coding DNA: TGTGCCAGCAGCTTGGGTTACAGGCCCTACGAGCAGTACTTC.